This TCR beta chain derives from a study of T-cell memory formation after mild COVID-19. MiXCR, applied by TCRdb to the 5' RACE reads, yields one record per CDR3 protein. The top ten clones hold about 22% of a sample with just over 350,000 distinct CDR3 sequences, over 13% of them seen once. The CDR3 length is 18 residues. From germline, CDR1 is LGHNA and CDR2 YNFKEQ. V was cut by 3 bases and J by 0 bases, with 18 bases left in between. This clonotype was observed a few times. The chain couples TRBV4-2 to TRBJ1-3, with D perhaps TRBD1 (5 bases). The sample comprised PBMCs or a T cell subset sorted from them (not recorded which). The TCR originated in a young man who had mild COVID-19 (a few samples of this study predate the infection). Cell type and time point are not known. CDR3 loop: CASSHPSTGTPSGNTIYF. CDR3 nucleotide sequence: TGTGCCAGCAGCCATCCCTCAACCGGGACCCCCTCTGGAAACACCATATATTTT.